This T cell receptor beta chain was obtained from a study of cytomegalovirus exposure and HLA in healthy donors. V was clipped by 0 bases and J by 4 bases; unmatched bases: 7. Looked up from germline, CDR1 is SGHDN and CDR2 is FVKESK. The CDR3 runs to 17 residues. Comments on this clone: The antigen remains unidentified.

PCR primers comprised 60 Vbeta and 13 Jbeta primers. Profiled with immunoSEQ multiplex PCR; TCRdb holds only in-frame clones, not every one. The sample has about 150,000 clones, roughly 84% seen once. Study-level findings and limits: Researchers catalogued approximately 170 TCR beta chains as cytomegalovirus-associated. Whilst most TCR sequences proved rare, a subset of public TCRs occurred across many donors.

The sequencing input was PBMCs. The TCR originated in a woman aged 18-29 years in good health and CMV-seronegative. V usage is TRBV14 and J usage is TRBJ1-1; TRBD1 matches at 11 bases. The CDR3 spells CASSQDQRDRGGTEAFF. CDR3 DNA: TGTGCCAGCAGCCAAGATCAGCGGGACAGGGGGGGCACTGAAGCTTTCTTT.